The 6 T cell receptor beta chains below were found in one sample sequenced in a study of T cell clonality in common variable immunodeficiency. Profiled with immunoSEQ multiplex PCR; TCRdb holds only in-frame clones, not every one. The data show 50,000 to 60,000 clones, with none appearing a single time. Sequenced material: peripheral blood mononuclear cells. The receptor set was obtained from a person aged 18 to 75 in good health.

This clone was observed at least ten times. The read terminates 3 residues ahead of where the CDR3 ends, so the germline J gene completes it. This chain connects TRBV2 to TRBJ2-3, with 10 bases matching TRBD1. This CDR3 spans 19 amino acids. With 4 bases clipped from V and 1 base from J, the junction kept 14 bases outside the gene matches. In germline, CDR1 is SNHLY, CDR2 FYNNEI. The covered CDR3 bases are TGTGCCAGCAGTGCGACCGGGACAGGGGCCGGATGGCGCACAGATACG. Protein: CASSATGTGAGWRTDT. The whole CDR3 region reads CASSATGTGAGWRTDTQYF.

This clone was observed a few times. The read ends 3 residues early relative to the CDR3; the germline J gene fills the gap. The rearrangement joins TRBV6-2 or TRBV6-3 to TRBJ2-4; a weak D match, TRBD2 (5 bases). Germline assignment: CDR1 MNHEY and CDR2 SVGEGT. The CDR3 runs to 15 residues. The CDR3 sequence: CASSYYGLGNYGQYF. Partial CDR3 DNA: TGTGCCAGCAGTTACTACGGACTGGGCAACTATGGT.

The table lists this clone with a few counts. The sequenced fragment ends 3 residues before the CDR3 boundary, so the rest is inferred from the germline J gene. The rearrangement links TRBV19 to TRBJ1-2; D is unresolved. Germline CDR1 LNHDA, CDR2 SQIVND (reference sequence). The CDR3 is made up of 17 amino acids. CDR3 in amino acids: CANRTSGLITVNNDYTF. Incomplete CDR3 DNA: TGTGCCAATAGGACTAGCGGTCTCATCACCGTGAACAATGAC.

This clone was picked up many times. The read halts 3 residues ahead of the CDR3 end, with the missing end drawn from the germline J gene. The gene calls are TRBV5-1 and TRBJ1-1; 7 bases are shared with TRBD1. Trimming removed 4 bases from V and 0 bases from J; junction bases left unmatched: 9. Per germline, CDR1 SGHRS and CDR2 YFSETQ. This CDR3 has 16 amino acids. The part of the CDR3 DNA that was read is TGCGCCAGCAGCCCAGGATGGGACAGAATGAACACTGAA. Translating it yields CASSPGWDRMNTE. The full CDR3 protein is CASSPGWDRMNTEAFF.

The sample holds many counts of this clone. CDR3: CASSEQGYYGYTF. The part of the CDR3 DNA that was read is TGTGCCAGCAGTGAACAAGGGTACTATGGC. The V gene is TRBV2, the J gene TRBJ1-2; D is undetermined. Read data end 3 residues before the CDR3 end; the end is taken from the germline J gene. Germline loops: CDR1 SNHLY, CDR2 FYNNEI. CDR3 size: 13 residues. The V and J ends lost 2 bases and 3 bases respectively, with 7 bases between them. Drawing the rest from reference TRBV2 and TRBJ1-2, the complete variable domain is EPEVTQTPSHQVTQMGQEVILRCVPISNHLYFYWYRQILGQKVEFLVSFYNNEISEKSEIFDDQFSVERPDGSNFTLKIRSTKLEDSAMYFCASSEQGYYGYTFGSGTRLTVV.

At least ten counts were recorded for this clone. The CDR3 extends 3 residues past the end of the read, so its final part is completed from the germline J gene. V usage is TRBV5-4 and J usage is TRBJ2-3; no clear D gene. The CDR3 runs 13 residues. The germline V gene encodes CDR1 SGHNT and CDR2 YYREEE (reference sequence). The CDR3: CASSLTIQETQYF. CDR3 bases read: TGTGCCAGCAGCTTAACTATTCAAGAGACG.